This T cell receptor (beta chain) originates from a study of blood T cell repertoires in COVID-19. Study-level background: PBMCs, B-cell-depleted T cells, or T cells were the source of the cDNA or gDNA that made up the material.

Clones were sequenced by immunoSEQ multiplex PCR, and TCRdb holds only the in-frame ones, with some missing. The sample has under 300,000 clones; roughly nine tenths are singletons. The V end lost 5 bases, the J end lost 6 bases, and 16 bases lay between the germline ends. This CDR3 is 14 amino acids long. Germline CDR1 reads SEHNR; CDR2 reads FQNEAQ (reference sequence). Cohort assignment relied on participant-reported clinical history. The sample consisted of PBMCs or T cells enriched from blood (not recorded which). This clonotype was obtained from a woman aged 25 to 39 with acute COVID-19. This rearrangement joins TRBV7-9 to TRBJ1-1; D perhaps matches TRBD1 (6 bases). CDR3 sequence (DNA): TGTGCCAGCAGCCCCGGGGGGGGCAATCCTGAAGCTTTCTTT. Translated: CASSPGGGNPEAFF.